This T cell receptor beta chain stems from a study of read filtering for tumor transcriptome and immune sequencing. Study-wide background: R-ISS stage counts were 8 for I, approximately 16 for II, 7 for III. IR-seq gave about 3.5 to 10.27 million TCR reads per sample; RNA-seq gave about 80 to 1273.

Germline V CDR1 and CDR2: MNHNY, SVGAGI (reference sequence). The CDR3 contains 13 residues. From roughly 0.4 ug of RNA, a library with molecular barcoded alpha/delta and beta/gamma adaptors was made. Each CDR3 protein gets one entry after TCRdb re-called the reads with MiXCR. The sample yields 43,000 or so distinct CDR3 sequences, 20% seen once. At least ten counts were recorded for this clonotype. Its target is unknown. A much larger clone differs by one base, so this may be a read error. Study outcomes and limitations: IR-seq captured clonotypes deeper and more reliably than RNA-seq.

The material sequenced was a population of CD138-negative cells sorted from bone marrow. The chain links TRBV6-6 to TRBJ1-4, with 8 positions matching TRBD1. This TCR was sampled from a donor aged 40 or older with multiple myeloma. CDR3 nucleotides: TGTGCCAGCAGTGGACAGGGCGGTGAAAAACTGCTTTTT. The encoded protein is CASSGQGGEKLLF.